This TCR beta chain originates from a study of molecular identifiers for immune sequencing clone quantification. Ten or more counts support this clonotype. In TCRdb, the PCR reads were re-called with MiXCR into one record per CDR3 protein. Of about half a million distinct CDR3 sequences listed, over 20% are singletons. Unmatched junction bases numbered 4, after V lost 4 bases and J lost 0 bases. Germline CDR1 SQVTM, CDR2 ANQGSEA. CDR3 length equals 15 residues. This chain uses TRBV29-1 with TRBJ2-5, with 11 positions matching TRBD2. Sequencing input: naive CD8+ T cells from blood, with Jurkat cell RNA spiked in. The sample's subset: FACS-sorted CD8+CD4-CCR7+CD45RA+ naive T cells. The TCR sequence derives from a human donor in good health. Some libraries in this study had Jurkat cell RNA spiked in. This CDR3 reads CSVVLAGDHQETQYF. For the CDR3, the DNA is TGCAGCGTTGTACTAGCGGGAGACCACCAAGAGACCCAGTACTTC.